This T cell receptor (beta chain) stems from a study of T cells in Graves' hyperthyroidism and ophthalmopathy. Study background: Sampling of peripheral blood happened at initial diagnosis, prior to any treatment.

Study-level findings and limits: Most clonotypes expanded in the thyroid (above 0.001) were also present in blood. Ophthalmopathy was model-predicted a median about 6 months pre-onset.

As for this clonotype: Its cognate antigen is unknown.

V lost 1 base and J lost 7; bases outside the gene matches: 6. CDR3 length: 17 amino acids. Germline CDR1 and CDR2: SGHAT and FQNNGV. Using RNA transcripts as the source, TCR beta CDR3 regions were amplified. The TCR CDR3 first-round RT-PCR relied on the HTBI primer set. TCRdb reanalysed the multiplex PCR reads using MiXCR and keeps one entry per CDR3 protein. Of approximately 300,000 distinct CDR3 sequences in the sample, approximately 15% were seen once. This TCR was recovered from a man aged 30-40 years with Graves' hyperthyroidism. The V call is TRBV11-2, the J call TRBJ2-1; 14 positions agree with TRBD2. What was sequenced was blood. The CDR3 region is CASSLALTSGRANEQFF. CDR3 nucleotide sequence: TGTGCCAGCAGCTTAGCCCTGACTAGCGGGAGGGCGAATGAGCAGTTCTTC.